These 19 T cell receptor beta chains originate from one sample sequenced in a study of B cell selection in AIRE deficiency. Conventional CD4 T cells were sorted as CD4+CD127+ cells. Assay: immunoSEQ multiplex PCR; the TCRdb copy retains only in-frame clones and omits some. The sample consists of tens of thousands of clones, approximately 97% of them appearing once. The sequencing input was conventional CD4+ T cells sorted from PBMCs. The source is a human donor with AIRE deficiency.

The V and J genes are TRBV19 and TRBJ2-7; 9 nucleotides line up with TRBD2. V shed 6 bases, J shed 2 bases, and the junction held 5 bases outside the gene matches. CDR1 LNHDA and CDR2 SQIVND come from the germline V gene (reference sequence). This CDR3 comprises 14 residues. This CDR3 is CASSPREGPYEQYF. The CDR3 region has the DNA TGTGCCAGTAGCCCGCGGGAGGGCCCCTACGAGCAGTACTTC.

The CDR3 reads CASTGPLSYNEQFF. CDR3 coding DNA: TGTGCCAGCACCGGGCCCCTGTCCTACAATGAGCAGTTCTTC. The rearrangement joins TRBV11-3 to TRBJ2-1; D is uncertain. There are 14 residues in the CDR3. Trimming stripped 7 bases from V and 1 base from J, with 11 bases between. CDR1 and CDR2 (germline): SGHNT, YENEEA.

The rearrangement uses TRBV11-2 and TRBJ1-2, with D hard to call. Trimming left V 1 base short and J 1 base short, with 16 bases between. The CDR3 is 17 amino acids. Germline-derived CDR1 and CDR2 are SGHAT and FQNNGV. The CDR3 DNA follows: TGTGCCAGCAGCTTAGCGTCCGGGCTGGAGGATAACTATGGCTACACCTTC. Protein: CASSLASGLEDNYGYTF.

The rearrangement joins TRBV2 to TRBJ2-2, with D perhaps given as TRBD1 or TRBD2 (5 bases each). V lost 6 bases and J 5 bases, leaving 19 bases between the germline ends. The germline gives CDR1 SNHLY, CDR2 FYNNEI. The CDR3 consists of 16 residues. The CDR3 protein is CASRVSAGTVTGELFF. The CDR3 bases are TGTGCCAGCAGGGTCAGTGCCGGGACCGTAACCGGGGAGCTGTTTTTT.

The chain couples TRBV5-4 to TRBJ2-7; 10 bases fit TRBD2. The V segment lost 4 bases and the J segment 5 bases; nucleotides outside the gene matches: 15. Germline V lookup: CDR1 SGHNT, CDR2 YYREEE (reference sequence). The CDR3 is 17 amino acids. The CDR3 DNA reads TGTGCCAGCAGCCGAACTTTCTCTAGCGGGAGTTCCCACGAGCAGTACTTC. Translated: CASSRTFSSGSSHEQYF.

The chain uses TRBV15 and TRBJ2-3; D gene unclear. Per the germline V gene, CDR1 is LNHNV and CDR2 is YYDKDF (reference sequence). Trimming stripped 9 bases from V and 2 bases from J, with 12 bases between. This CDR3 has 13 amino acids. The CDR3 loop reads CATTKWLTDTQYF. In DNA, the CDR3 is TGTGCCACAACAAAGTGGCTCACAGATACGCAGTATTTT.

This chain uses TRBV18 with TRBJ2-7; possibly TRBD1 for D (6 bases). The CDR3 totals 14 residues. Trimming shortened V by 1 base and J by 2 bases, and 9 bases separated the two germline ends. Germline CDR1 reads KGHSH; CDR2 reads LQKENI. The CDR3 protein is CASSPRGLTYEQYF. CDR3 nucleotides: TGTGCCAGCTCACCACGGGGGCTTACCTACGAGCAGTACTTC. The full variable domain, in which reference TRBV18 and TRBJ2-7 provide the parts outside the CDR3, is NAGVMQNPRHLVRRRGQEARLRCSPMKGHSHVYWYRQLPEEGLKFMVYLQKENIIDESGMPKERFSAEFPKEGPSILRIQQVVRGDSAAYFCASSPRGLTYEQYFGPGTRLTVT.

In DNA, the CDR3 is TGCGCCAGCAGCCAAGTAGCAGGGCCCGGGGAGCTGTTTTTT. Protein product: CASSQVAGPGELFF. The chain carries TRBV4-1 and TRBJ2-2; a weak D match, TRBD1 (5 bases). Germline CDR1 is MGHRA and CDR2 is YSYEKL. The CDR3 spans 14 residues. Trimming removed 1 base from V and 6 bases from J, with 9 bases in between.

The J gene is TRBJ1-2, the V gene TRBV6-6; D call uncertain. The ends were cut back, 3 bases at V and 6 bases at J, with 14 bases in the middle. CDR1 and CDR2 (germline): MNHNY, SVGAGI (reference sequence). This CDR3 has 14 residues. CDR3 sequence: CASSYWVDADGYTF. CDR3 bases: TGTGCCAGCAGTTATTGGGTAGATGCTGATGGCTACACCTTC.

The V gene is TRBV5-1, the J gene TRBJ2-7; 11 nucleotides align to TRBD1. This CDR3 comprises 14 residues. Germline V lookup: CDR1 SGHRS, CDR2 YFSETQ. V shed 4 bases and J 4 bases; nucleotides not matched to a gene: 4. This chain's CDR3 is CASSVGQGVYEQYF. The CDR3 bases are TGCGCCAGCAGCGTGGGACAGGGGGTTTACGAGCAGTACTTC.

The chain combines TRBV4-2 with TRBJ2-7, with D hard to call. V shed 1 base and J shed 2 bases, with 12 bases lying between them. Germline V lookup: CDR1 LGHNA, CDR2 YNFKEQ. This CDR3 spans 15 amino acids. CDR3 DNA: TGTGCCAGCAGCCAAGCGGCGCTTCCGACCTACGAGCAGTACTTC. The encoded protein is CASSQAALPTYEQYF.

The V gene is TRBV7-9, the J gene TRBJ1-2; 8 nucleotides line up with TRBD1. V gave up 5 bases and J gave up 6 bases; unmatched junction bases: 8. CDR3 length: 14 amino acids. Germline CDR1 SEHNR, CDR2 FQNEAQ (reference sequence). As DNA, the CDR3 is TGTGCCAGCAGCCCACGGACAGGGTGGGATGGCTACACCTTC. This sequence encodes CASSPRTGWDGYTF.

This sequence joins TRBV7-3 and TRBJ2-3, with D perhaps TRBD2 (6 bases). CDR1 and CDR2 (germline): SGHTA, FQGTGA. Trimming stripped 8 bases from V and 1 base from J, with 7 bases between. The CDR3 length is 12 residues. For the CDR3, the DNA is TGTGCCAGCGGGACTGGCACAGATACGCAGTATTTT. Protein sequence: CASGTGTDTQYF.

This rearrangement joins TRBV9 to TRBJ1-4; 7 nucleotides align to TRBD1. The CDR3 extends over 14 amino acids. The J segment lost 4 bases and the V segment lost 4 bases, leaving 4 bases of the junction unmatched. Per the germline V gene, CDR1 is SGDLS and CDR2 is YYNGEE. Written as DNA, the CDR3 is TGTGCCAGCAGCCGGGACAGTATTAATGAAAAACTGTTTTTT. This encodes CASSRDSINEKLFF.

This clone has more than one count but fewer than ten. The chain combines TRBV10-3 with TRBJ1-6; tentative D call: TRBD1 (5 bases). This CDR3 has 13 residues. Looked up from germline, CDR1 is ENHRY and CDR2 is SYGVKD. The V and J ends lost 6 bases and 4 bases respectively, with 7 bases between them. The CDR3 loop is CAIRDNYNSPLHF. DNA for the CDR3: TGTGCCATCAGGGACAATTATAATTCACCCCTCCACTTT.

The chain has TRBV10-3 and TRBJ2-3, with 8 bases fitting TRBD2. V lost 3 bases and J lost 1; bases outside the gene matches: 9. The CDR3 is 17 amino acids. CDR1 ENHRY and CDR2 SYGVKD come from the germline V gene. CDR3 in amino acids: CAISELAALTGTDTQYF. The CDR3 DNA follows: TGTGCCATCAGTGAACTAGCGGCCTTAACGGGCACAGATACGCAGTATTTT.

V is TRBV30 and J is TRBJ2-7; D uncertain. CDR1 GTSNPN and CDR2 SVGIG come from the germline V gene (reference sequence). The CDR3 consists of 11 residues. Trimming pared 1 base from V and 6 bases from J, leaving 7 bases between. This chain's CDR3 is CAWSDPPEQYF. DNA for the CDR3: TGTGCCTGGAGTGACCCCCCCGAGCAGTACTTC.

The chain uses TRBV19 and TRBJ2-7, with 9 bases aligning to TRBD2. The CDR3 has 14 residues. V shed 8 bases and J 4 bases; nucleotides not matched to a gene: 9. Germline values: CDR1 LNHDA, CDR2 SQIVND (reference sequence). CDR3 DNA: TGTGCCAGTCAAGATAGCGGGAGAAAGTACGAGCAGTACTTC. Its protein is CASQDSGRKYEQYF.

V is TRBV7-2 and J is TRBJ2-1; a possible D gene is TRBD1 (6 bases). Trimming removed 1 base at V and 3 bases at J, with 13 bases between. The germline V gene encodes CDR1 SGHTA and CDR2 FQGNSA. The CDR3 runs 16 residues. The CDR3, as DNA: TGTGCCAGCAGCTTAGGGAGCGACAGGCGCTACAATGAGCAGTTCTTC. Translated: CASSLGSDRRYNEQFF.